Listed here is a single T cell receptor beta chain. V gave up 0 bases and J gave up 4 bases; unmatched junction bases: 8. Germline CDR1 reads MNHEY; CDR2 reads SVGAGI. The CDR3 extends over 16 amino acids. As originally analysed: Reference gene primer amplification in the assay estimated nucleated cell counts. TCRdb keeps only in-frame clones here, not all; method: immunoSEQ multiplex PCR. V, J and clone size derive from that table, while D and trimming were established from the DNA sequence. The sample has 180,000 or so clones, approximately 80% seen once. This sample stems from a study of blood T cell repertoires in COVID-19. Study background: Samples representing acute and convalescent COVID-19 were sourced from the United States, Italy and Spain.

The source is a woman aged 40-49 years with COVID-19, enrolled during active disease. The chain combines TRBV6-5 with TRBJ1-2, with TRBD1 matching 7 bases. Sequences were obtained from peripheral blood. The CDR3 reads CASSYSNDRAGYGYTF. The CDR3 DNA reads as TGTGCCAGCAGTTACTCGAATGACAGGGCAGGCTATGGCTACACCTTC.